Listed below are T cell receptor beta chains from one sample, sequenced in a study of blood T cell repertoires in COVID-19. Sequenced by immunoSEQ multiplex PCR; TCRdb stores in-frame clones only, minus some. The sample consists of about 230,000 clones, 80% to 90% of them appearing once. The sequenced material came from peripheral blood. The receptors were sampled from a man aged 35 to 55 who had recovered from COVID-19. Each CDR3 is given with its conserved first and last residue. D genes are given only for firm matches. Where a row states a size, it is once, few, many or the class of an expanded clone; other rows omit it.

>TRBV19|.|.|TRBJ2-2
TGTGCCAGTAGTATACTAAGGACTACGGACACCGGGGAGCTGTTTTTT
CASSILRTTDTGELFF
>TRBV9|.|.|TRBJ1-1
TGTGCCAGCAGCGTAGTGGAGATCGGGTACACTGAAGCTTTCTTT
CASSVVEIGYTEAFF
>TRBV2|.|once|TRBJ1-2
TGTGCCAGCAGCCAGGAAAGATTTAACTATGGCTACACCTTC
CASSQERFNYGYTF
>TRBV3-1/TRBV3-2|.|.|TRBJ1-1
TGTGCCAGCAGCCAAGATAGCTGGAGACACGAGGGCACTGAAGCTTTCTTT
CASSQDSWRHEGTEAFF
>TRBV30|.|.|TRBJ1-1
TGTGCCTGGAGTGGGGACACGTACACTGAAGCTTTCTTT
CAWSGDTYTEAFF
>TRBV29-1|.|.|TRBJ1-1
TGCAGCGTTGAAGACCCCTTGAACACTGAAGCTTTCTTT
CSVEDPLNTEAFF
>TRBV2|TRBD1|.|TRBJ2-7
TGTGCCAGCAGTGAGGGTCCAGGACAGGGCTACGAGCAGTACTTC
CASSEGPGQGYEQYF
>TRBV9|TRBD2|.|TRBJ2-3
TGTGCCAGCAGCCCAGACCTAGAAGCGGGGTCGAAGGATACGCAGTATTTT
CASSPDLEAGSKDTQYF
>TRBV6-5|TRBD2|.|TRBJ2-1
TGTGCCAGCAGTTACGTCACTAGCGGGTTACAAGATGAGCAGTTCTTC
CASSYVTSGLQDEQFF
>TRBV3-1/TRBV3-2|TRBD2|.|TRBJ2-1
TGTGCCAGCAGCCGCGGGGGGGGTGACAATGAGCAGTTCTTC
CASSRGGGDNEQFF
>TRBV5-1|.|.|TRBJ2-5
TGCGCCAGCAGCCCCAACCAAGAGACCCAGTACTTC
CASSPNQETQYF
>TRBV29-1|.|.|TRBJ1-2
TGCAGCGTTCTAAGCGGGGCAGCGGGCTACACCTTC
CSVLSGAAGYTF
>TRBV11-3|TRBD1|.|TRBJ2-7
TGTGCCAGCAGCACACGACAGGGAGCGTCCTACGAGCAGTACTTC
CASSTRQGASYEQYF
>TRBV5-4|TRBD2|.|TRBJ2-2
TGTGCCAGCAGCCCGGAGCTAGCGGGGGCCTCGACCGGGGAGCTGTTTTTT
CASSPELAGASTGELFF
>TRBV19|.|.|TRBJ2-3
TGTGCCAGTAGACAGGGGTGGGACTTGGCAGATACGCAGTATTTT
CASRQGWDLADTQYF
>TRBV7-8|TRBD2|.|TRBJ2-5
TGTGCCAGCAGCTCTAGAGCGGGGGGATTCCAAGAGACCCAGTACTTC
CASSSRAGGFQETQYF
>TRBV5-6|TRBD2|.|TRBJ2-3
TGTGCCAGCAGCGCCGTGACTAGCGGGGATTACACAGATACGCAGTATTTT
CASSAVTSGDYTDTQYF
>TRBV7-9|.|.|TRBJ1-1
TGTGCCAGCAGTCGTGACACCTGGAACACTGAAGCTTTCTTT
CASSRDTWNTEAFF
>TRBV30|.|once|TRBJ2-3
TGTGCCCTGGTGGGTGGGGGCTCCTATACGCAGTATTTT
CALVGGGSYTQYF
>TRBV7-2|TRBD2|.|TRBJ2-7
TGTGCCAGCAGCTGGGGAGGGAGCTACGAGCAGTACTTC
CASSWGGSYEQYF
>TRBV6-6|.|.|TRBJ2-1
TGTGCCAGCAGTTACTCGAAGGGGCTGGCCTACAATGAGCAGTTCTTC
CASSYSKGLAYNEQFF
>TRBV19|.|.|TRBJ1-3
TGTGCCAGTAGTATAGATGGCGGGATCTCTGGAAACACCATATATTTT
CASSIDGGISGNTIYF
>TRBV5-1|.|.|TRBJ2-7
TGCGCCAGCACTCTTAGTAGCGGACCCTACGAGCAGTACTTC
CASTLSSGPYEQYF
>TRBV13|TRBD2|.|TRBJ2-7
TGTGCCAGCAGCCCCCGGGACTACTACGAGCAGTACTTC
CASSPRDYYEQYF
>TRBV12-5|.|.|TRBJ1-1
TGTGCTAGTGGTCCCCCTACAGAGAACACTGAAGCTTTCTTT
CASGPPTENTEAFF
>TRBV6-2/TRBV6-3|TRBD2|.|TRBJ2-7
TGTGCCAGCAGTATAGGACTAGCGGGGAGAAGCTCCTACGAGCAGTACTTC
CASSIGLAGRSSYEQYF